Presented here are 6 T cell receptor beta chains from one specimen sequenced in a study of metastatic and nonmetastatic thyroid tumors. Each patient went into thyroid surgery without having received any treatment. TCRdb recomputed clones from the PCR reads via MiXCR. Of tens of thousands of clones listed, roughly an eighth were seen once; the top ten hold roughly 10%. The sample was tumor tissue. The receptors stem from a female donor with papillary thyroid cancer or a benign thyroid nodule (not recorded which). Some clones in this sample may be carry-over from other donors' samples.

On this clone: A much larger clone sits a single nucleotide away, making a read error possible. The CDR3 sequence: CTTKRWSENTEAFF. The CDR3 DNA sequence: TGCACCACCAAGAGATGGAGTGAGAACACTGAAGCTTTCTTT. The V and J genes are TRBV5-1 and TRBJ1-1, with no clear D. The CDR3 spans 14 residues. The germline V gene has CDR1 SGHRS and CDR2 YFSETQ.

Many counts were recorded for this clone. The chain combines TRBV11-3 with TRBJ1-1, with 8 bases matching TRBD1. CDR1 is SGHNT, CDR2 YENEEA, per germline. The ends lost 5 bases at V and 8 bases at J; junction bases unmatched: 7. The CDR3 totals 13 residues. CDR3 DNA sequence: TGTGCCAGCAGCGCAACAGGGGGATACGAAGCTTTCTTT. This translates into CASSATGGYEAFF.

This clone was detected many times. This chain connects TRBV5-4 to TRBJ2-7; TRBD2 matches 9 bases. The CDR3 is 15 residues long. Germline V gives CDR1 SGHNT, CDR2 YYREEE (reference sequence). The V segment lost 0 bases and the J segment 4 bases; nucleotides outside the gene matches: 5. Here the CDR3 DNA reads TGTGCCAGCAGCTTGGTAGGGACTAGCAGATACGAGCAGTACTTC. Amino acid sequence: CASSLVGTSRYEQYF.

This clone has a count of ten or more. The same CDR3 also results from other DNA sequences found in this sample. The gene calls are TRBV20-1 and TRBJ2-5; no clear D gene. Germline V gene data show CDR1 as DFQATT and CDR2 as SNEGSKA (reference sequence). The CDR3 totals 12 residues. V shed 1 base and J shed 1 base, with 4 bases lying between them. CDR3 sequence (DNA): TGCAGTGCTAGAGGGGTCCAAGAGACCCAGTACTTC. Protein product: CSARGVQETQYF.

This clone was seen only a few times. A single base separates this from a much larger clone, so it may be a read error. Within the sample, other DNA sequences also encode this same CDR3. This chain links TRBV6-1 with TRBJ1-2; 7 bases map to TRBD1. Germline V lookup: CDR1 MNHNS, CDR2 SASEGT. The CDR3 is 13 residues long. The junction had 8 bases not matched to a gene; V was cut back by 5 bases and J by 8 bases. The CDR3 reads CASSRQGGGGYTF. The CDR3 DNA reads TGTGCCAGCAGTCGACAGGGTGGTGGGGGCTACACCTTC.

This clone came up many times. The chain couples TRBV7-2 to TRBJ2-3; 10 nucleotides line up with TRBD2. With 0 bases clipped from V and 2 bases from J, the junction kept 2 bases outside the gene matches. Germline V gene sequence: CDR1 SGHTA, CDR2 FQGNSA. This CDR3 spans 16 amino acids. DNA for the CDR3: TGTGCCAGCAGCTTAGCGACTAGCGGGTTCACAGATACGCAGTATTTT. Translation: CASSLATSGFTDTQYF.